The T cell receptor (beta chain) under discussion was sequenced for a study of read filtering for tumor transcriptome and immune sequencing. Study background: Transcriptome libraries were built from DNase-treated RNA. Study-wide points: The sorted CD138-negative fraction was a mixed bone marrow immune population, not purified T cells.

Germline assignment: CDR1 MDHEN and CDR2 SYDVKM. This CDR3 has 13 amino acids. V dropped 6 bases and J dropped 4; count of bases not matched to a gene: 4. The library was built from around 0.4 ug RNA with molecular barcoded adaptors for alpha/delta and beta/gamma chains. TCRdb reprocessed the reads via MiXCR and lists one record per CDR3 protein. The sample contains 40,000 or so distinct CDR3 sequences, over 9.5% of which appear only once. This clonotype occurred many times. Its antigen is undetermined. Input material: a population of CD138-negative cells sorted from bone marrow. The TCR comes from a donor at least 40 years old with multiple myeloma. V and J are TRBV28 and TRBJ2-7, with 9 positions matching TRBD1. CDR3 region: CASRPGQGYEQYF. The CDR3 DNA sequence: TGTGCCAGCAGACCGGGACAGGGATACGAGCAGTACTTC.